Listed below are T cell receptor beta chains from one sample, sequenced in a study of T cell repertoires in cytomegalovirus infection. These receptors' targets are unknown. TCRdb re-derived calls from the reads in MiXCR, one entry per CDR3 protein. The table records 200,000 or so distinct CDR3 sequences, around 35% of them present only once. The sample was CD8+ T cells from cultured PBMCs, taken from culture after CMV antigen stimulation. The receptor source for this set is a human donor in good health (CMV status not recorded). Some clones in this sample may be carry-over from other donors' samples. Each CDR3 is given with its conserved first and last residue. D genes are given only for firm matches. Expanded clones get a size class; other rows say once, few or many, or leave the size out.

v_gene	d_gene	abundance	j_gene	CDR3aa	CDR3nt
TRBV7-9	TRBD2	many	TRBJ2-1	CASTPSGMAYNEQFF	TGTGCCAGCACCCCTAGCGGGATGGCCTACAATGAGCAGTTCTTC
TRBV11-2	-	few	TRBJ2-3	CASSQPSLSGGHTDTQYF	TGTGCCAGCAGCCAGCCTTCCCTCTCGGGGGGCCACACAGATACGCAGTATTTT
TRBV4-2	TRBD2	-	TRBJ2-1	CASSQESLGRDSYNEQFF	TGTGCCAGCAGCCAAGAATCCCTCGGGAGGGACTCCTACAATGAGCAGTTCTTC
TRBV27	-	-	TRBJ2-7	CASSLFGEQYF	TGTGCCAGCAGTTTATTTGGGGAGCAGTACTTC
TRBV7-4	-	-	TRBJ1-5	CASSSTTQPQHF	TGTGCCAGCAGCTCGACCACTCAGCCCCAGCATTTT
TRBV30	-	few	TRBJ2-7	CAWSVGNSYEQYF	TGTGCCTGGAGTGTAGGGAACTCCTACGAGCAGTACTTC
TRBV28	-	-	TRBJ1-5	CASSLWQGEGQPQHF	TGTGCCAGCAGTTTATGGCAGGGTGAGGGACAGCCCCAGCATTTT
TRBV20-1	-	many	TRBJ2-1	CSARDKERTFSYNEQFF	TGCAGTGCTAGAGATAAGGAGCGGACGTTCTCCTACAATGAGCAGTTCTTC
TRBV6-1	-	few	TRBJ2-2	CASTPGTWDTGELFF	TGTGCCAGCACTCCGGGGACTTGGGACACCGGGGAGCTGTTTTTT
TRBV6-1	-	many	TRBJ2-7	CASSEAPQASYEQYF	TGTGCCAGCAGTGAAGCGCCACAGGCCTCCTACGAGCAGTACTTC
TRBV9	TRBD2	-	TRBJ2-2	CASSVGSGAGELFF	TGTGCCAGCAGCGTTGGTAGCGGGGCCGGGGAGCTGTTTTTT
TRBV27	-	-	TRBJ1-5	CASSGGFGTAHGVAQHF	TGTGCCAGCAGTGGGGGGTTCGGGACGGCTCATGGGGTGGCCCAGCATTTT
TRBV6-1	-	-	TRBJ2-2	CAGRDPGGTGELFF	TGTGCCGGCCGGGACCCCGGAGGGACCGGGGAGCTGTTTTTT
TRBV19	TRBD1	-	TRBJ1-3	CASSIISTGDEAGNTIYF	TGTGCCAGTAGTATAATTTCGACAGGGGACGAGGCTGGAAACACCATATATTTT
TRBV7-3	TRBD2	many	TRBJ2-3	CASSSGTSGLTNTQYF	TGTGCCAGCAGCTCGGGGACTAGCGGACTCACGAATACGCAGTATTTT
TRBV19	TRBD1	-	TRBJ2-1	CASSRDRDNEQFF	TGTGCCAGTAGCCGGGACAGGGACAATGAGCAGTTCTTC
TRBV28	-	medium-sized	TRBJ1-2	CASSLSMRRTGLDDYGYTF	TGTGCCAGCAGTTTAAGTATGCGGCGTACAGGTTTGGATGACTATGGCTACACCTTC
TRBV20-1	-	-	TRBJ2-1	CSASHPGLNNEQFF	TGCAGTGCTAGCCACCCGGGACTCAACAATGAGCAGTTCTTC
TRBV4-1	-	-	TRBJ2-2	CASSPSVAPNTGELFF	TGCGCCAGCAGCCCCTCCGTAGCGCCGAACACCGGGGAGCTGTTTTTT
TRBV7-2	-	many	TRBJ2-1	CASRVTYNEQFF	TGTGCCAGCAGAGTTACCTACAATGAGCAGTTCTTC
TRBV14	-	-	TRBJ2-2	CASSHLPGAGGELFF	TGTGCCAGCAGCCATCTCCCGGGGGCTGGCGGGGAGCTGTTTTTT
TRBV19	TRBD2	-	TRBJ2-3	CASSTGTSVDTDTQYF	TGTGCCAGTAGTACCGGGACTAGCGTTGACACAGATACGCAGTATTTT
TRBV27	-	-	TRBJ2-1	CASSLSLTPDNEQFF	TGTGCCAGCAGTTTATCCCTTACCCCGGACAATGAGCAGTTCTTC
TRBV5-3	TRBD2	once	TRBJ2-1	CASSVGTSGTSEQFF	TGTGCCAGCAGCGTCGGGACTAGCGGGACCAGTGAGCAGTTCTTC
TRBV7-2	TRBD2	-	TRBJ2-5	CASSTGTSEQETQYF	TGTGCCAGCAGCACCGGGACTAGTGAACAAGAGACCCAGTACTTC
TRBV20-1	-	many	TRBJ2-1	CSANPLEDYEQFF	TGCAGTGCTAACCCACTAGAGGACTATGAGCAGTTCTTC
TRBV9	-	-	TRBJ2-6	CASSAGIGGANVLTF	TGTGCCAGCAGCGCCGGGATAGGTGGGGCCAACGTCCTGACTTTC
TRBV7-2	-	-	TRBJ2-7	CASSFSAGEQYF	TGTGCCAGCAGCTTTAGTGCGGGCGAGCAGTACTTC
TRBV11-2	TRBD2	-	TRBJ2-3	CASSPLASAGGTDTQYF	TGTGCCAGCAGCCCCCTCGCGTCAGCGGGGGGCACAGATACGCAGTATTTT
TRBV19	-	few	TRBJ1-1	CASSIDFRGAANTEAFF	TGTGCCAGTAGTATAGATTTCCGAGGGGCAGCGAACACTGAAGCTTTCTTT
TRBV11-2	-	-	TRBJ1-1	CASSLDWSGIEEAFF	TGTGCCAGCAGCTTAGATTGGTCCGGAATTGAAGAAGCTTTCTTT
TRBV5-6	-	-	TRBJ2-2	CASSLAFRETDTGELFF	TGTGCCAGCAGCTTGGCCTTCAGGGAAACGGACACCGGGGAGCTGTTTTTT
TRBV5-5	-	-	TRBJ2-7	CASSLEWQLAYEQYF	TGTGCCAGCAGCTTGGAATGGCAGTTGGCCTACGAGCAGTACTTC
TRBV7-2	-	-	TRBJ1-5	CASSLGKGWGNQPQHF	TGTGCCAGCAGCTTAGGTAAAGGGTGGGGCAATCAGCCCCAGCATTTT
TRBV7-6	TRBD2	few	TRBJ2-5	CASSTLAGGLGQETQYF	TGTGCCAGCAGCACGCTAGCGGGAGGGTTGGGCCAAGAGACCCAGTACTTC
TRBV18	-	few	TRBJ1-2	CASSMSETAGGYTF	TGTGCCAGCTCCATGAGCGAGACAGCGGGGGGCTACACCTTC
TRBV7-3	-	many	TRBJ2-7	CASSSLGGAYEQYF	TGTGCCAGCAGCTCCCTCGGAGGTGCCTACGAGCAGTACTTC
TRBV27	-	few	TRBJ2-1	CASSPPLAPREFF	TGTGCCAGCAGCCCCCCGCTAGCTCCTAGGGAGTTCTTC
TRBV12-3/TRBV12-4	TRBD1	-	TRBJ1-1	CASRADRVEAFF	TGTGCCAGCAGAGCCGACAGGGTAGAAGCTTTCTTT
TRBV7-3	-	few	TRBJ2-1	CASSLTPSDEQFF	TGTGCCAGCAGCTTAACCCCAAGCGATGAGCAGTTCTTC
TRBV12-3/TRBV12-4	-	many	TRBJ2-7	CASSFRQVSYEQYF	TGTGCCAGCAGTTTCAGGCAGGTTAGCTACGAGCAGTACTTC
TRBV7-7	TRBD2	few	TRBJ2-3	CASSASGGAADTQYF	TGTGCCAGCAGTGCTAGCGGGGGGGCCGCAGATACGCAGTATTTT
TRBV14	-	few	TRBJ1-1	CASSQYRGGDTEAFF	TGTGCCAGCAGCCAATATCGGGGTGGGGACACTGAAGCTTTCTTT
TRBV28	TRBD2	many	TRBJ2-6	CASSSSRAGVTGANVLTF	TGTGCCAGCAGTTCCTCGCGAGCGGGAGTAACTGGGGCCAACGTCCTGACTTTC
TRBV7-9	TRBD1	-	TRBJ2-3	CAGDRDGFLTDTQYF	TGTGCCGGCGACAGGGACGGGTTTCTCACAGATACGCAGTATTTT
TRBV7-2	-	-	TRBJ1-5	CASSLYTQPQHF	TGTGCCAGCAGCCTATACACGCAGCCCCAGCATTTT
TRBV10-3	TRBD2	few	TRBJ2-7	CAISTTGTSGSNVYHEQYF	TGTGCCATCAGTACGACCGGGACTAGCGGGAGTAATGTCTACCACGAGCAGTACTTC
TRBV12-5	TRBD1	-	TRBJ2-5	CASGLARQGARPQYF	TGTGCTAGTGGTTTGGCCAGACAGGGGGCTAGGCCCCAGTACTTC
TRBV3-1	TRBD2	-	TRBJ2-5	CASSPQARGRRSPRETQYF	TGTGCCAGCAGCCCCCAAGCTCGCGGGAGGAGAAGCCCGCGAGAGACCCAGTACTTC
TRBV24-1	TRBD2	few	TRBJ2-5	CATSGGPGETQYF	TGTGCCACAAGCGGGGGCCCCGGGGAGACCCAGTACTTC
TRBV28	-	few	TRBJ2-7	CASSSQGGKSSYEQYF	TGTGCCAGCAGTTCCCAGGGGGGAAAGAGCTCCTACGAGCAGTACTTC
TRBV12-5	-	-	TRBJ1-1	CASGRGPARGTEAFF	TGTGCTAGTGGCCGAGGACCCGCCCGAGGCACTGAAGCTTTCTTT
TRBV11-2	TRBD1	few	TRBJ1-2	CASSFPDRANYGYTF	TGTGCCAGCAGCTTCCCGGACAGGGCTAACTATGGCTACACCTTC
TRBV27	-	many	TRBJ2-7	CASSSGYEQYF	TGTGCCAGCAGCTCCGGATACGAGCAGTACTTC
TRBV9	-	-	TRBJ2-1	CASSVGGGLASSYNEQFF	TGTGCCAGCAGCGTAGGAGGAGGGCTAGCCAGCTCCTACAATGAGCAGTTCTTC